The 15 T cell receptor beta chains below were found in one sample sequenced in a study of coeliac disease. TCRdb's table, derived via immunoSEQ multiplex PCR, lists solely in-frame clones and lacks some. The sample yields around 3,400 clones, 48% seen once. The sample taken for sequencing was intraepithelial lymphocytes from the gut. These receptors originate from a woman in her seventies with celiac disease.

V and J are TRBV27 and TRBJ1-1, with TRBD1 as a possible D gene (5 bases). Trimming pared 2 bases from V and 0 bases from J, leaving 10 bases between. Per the germline V gene, CDR1 is MNHEY and CDR2 is SMNVEV (reference sequence). The CDR3 loop spans 15 amino acids. The CDR3 bases are TGTGCCAGCAGTTTAGTTCGGGGGATGAACACTGAAGCTTTCTTT. Its translation: CASSLVRGMNTEAFF.

The chain combines TRBV19 with TRBJ2-6; possibly TRBD1 for D (5 bases). The germline V gene encodes CDR1 LNHDA and CDR2 SQIVND (reference sequence). V was pared by 5 bases and J by 5 bases, with 25 bases between. The CDR3 loop spans 19 amino acids. For the CDR3, the DNA is TGTGCCAGTAGTGTGGTCAGGACAAATCACAAAAGTCGGGCCAACGTCCTGACTTTC. Amino acid sequence: CASSVVRTNHKSRANVLTF.

This clone has more than one count but fewer than ten. The chain uses TRBV6-1 and TRBJ1-2, with TRBD1 as a possible D gene (6 bases). The germline V and J ends were trimmed by 8 bases and 1 base, with 8 bases remaining between them. This CDR3 comprises 12 residues. Germline-derived CDR1 and CDR2 are MNHNS and SASEGT. CDR3 coding DNA: TGTGCCAGCCAGGACAGTAACTATGGCTACACCTTC. Translating it yields CASQDSNYGYTF.

V gene TRBV28 combines with J gene TRBJ1-2; D may be TRBD1 (6 bases). CDR1 and CDR2 from the germline V gene are MDHEN and SYDVKM. The length of the CDR3 is 15 residues. Trimming removed 2 bases at V and 4 bases at J, with 14 bases between. The CDR3, as DNA: TGTGCCAGCAGTTTAAGAAGGCAGGGGCCCTATGGCTACACCTTC. Encoded protein: CASSLRRQGPYGYTF.

The chain joins TRBV9 to TRBJ2-1; D possibly corresponds to TRBD2 (5 bases). The V and J ends lost 2 bases and 3 bases respectively, with 6 bases between them. Germline loops: CDR1 SGDLS, CDR2 YYNGEE. This CDR3 has 13 residues. CDR3 bases: TGTGCCAGCAGCGTCGGGGACTACAATGAGCAGTTCTTC. It yields the protein CASSVGDYNEQFF.

The rearrangement joins TRBV11-2 to TRBJ1-6, with TRBD1 as a possible D gene (6 bases). Germline CDR1 reads SGHAT; CDR2 reads FQNNGV. Trimming took 2 bases from V and 5 from J, leaving 7 bases between them. This CDR3 has 14 residues. Here the CDR3 reads CASSLRDNNSPLHF. Written as DNA, the CDR3 is TGTGCCAGCAGCTTAAGGGACAATAATTCACCCCTCCACTTT.

In DNA form, the CDR3 reads TGTGCCAGCAGCTTAGAAGGGCAGGGGTTCACTGAAGCTTTCTTT. Its translation is CASSLEGQGFTEAFF. The rearrangement links TRBV7-8 to TRBJ1-1; TRBD1 is a possible D gene (6 bases). This CDR3 has 15 residues. In germline, CDR1 is SGHVS, CDR2 FQNEAQ. V was pared by 1 base and J by 4 bases, with 13 bases between.

V and J are TRBV5-4 and TRBJ2-7, with TRBD1 identical over 7 bases. This CDR3 has 14 residues. Germline-derived CDR1 and CDR2 are SGHNT and YYREEE (reference sequence). Losses at the gene ends were 3 bases for V and 2 bases for J; bases not matched to a gene: 5. This CDR3 is CASSSGTATYEQYF. The CDR3 coding sequence is TGTGCCAGCAGCTCCGGGACAGCAACCTACGAGCAGTACTTC.

Concerning this clone itself: One end of the junction varies from germline; a read error may be responsible. This rearrangement joins TRBV6-6 to TRBJ2-4, with TRBD2 matching 10 bases. This CDR3 is built from 13 residues. Germline V gene lookup returns CDR1 MNHNY and CDR2 SVGAGI (reference sequence). DNA for the CDR3: TGTGCCAGCAGTCCCGGGGAGGACAGCGGGGGGGACTTC. Translating it yields CASSPGEDSGGDF.

This clone was seen more than once but under ten times. The gene calls are TRBV10-1 and TRBJ2-3; D not certain. Between the trimmed V and J ends, which lost 4 bases and 2 bases, there was a span of 10 bases. Germline V gives CDR1 WNHNN, CDR2 SYGVQD (reference sequence). The CDR3 covers 14 residues. CDR3 in amino acids: CASSGVAVTDTQYF. The CDR3 DNA is TGCGCCAGCAGTGGGGTAGCTGTCACAGATACGCAGTATTTT.

This sequence joins TRBV7-2 and TRBJ2-7; perhaps TRBD1 as D (7 bases). The CDR3 covers 14 residues. V was clipped by 4 bases and J by 3 bases, with 13 bases between them. Germline-derived CDR1 and CDR2 are SGHTA and FQGNSA. CDR3 DNA: TGTGCCAGCAGCTCCCAGGGGGGCCACTACGAGCAGTACTTC. Translating it yields CASSSQGGHYEQYF.

There are a few counts of this clone. The chain couples TRBV4-3 to TRBJ2-1; 8 bases are a match to TRBD2. V dropped 5 bases and J dropped 5; count of bases not matched to a gene: 5. This CDR3 has 14 amino acids. The germline gives CDR1 LGHNA, CDR2 YSLEER. CDR3 residues: CASSWRGENNEQFF. CDR3 bases: TGCGCCAGCAGCTGGCGGGGGGAAAACAATGAGCAGTTCTTC.

The V gene is TRBV19, the J gene TRBJ2-2; D gene unclear. CDR3 length equals 13 residues. Trimming cost V 5 bases and J 0 bases, with 4 bases left between them. Germline V gene lookup returns CDR1 LNHDA and CDR2 SQIVND (reference sequence). The CDR3 here is CASSQANTGELFF. CDR3 coding DNA: TGTGCCAGTAGTCAGGCGAACACCGGGGAGCTGTTTTTT.

The chain carries TRBV7-8 and TRBJ1-4; TRBD1 aligns across 8 bases. CDR3 length: 15 residues. Trimming removed 6 bases from V and 4 bases from J; junction bases left unmatched: 7. The germline V gene has CDR1 SGHVS and CDR2 FQNEAQ. The DNA for the CDR3 is TGTGCCAGCAGACCGCAGGGGGCCGGTAATGAAAAACTGTTTTTT. Translating gives CASRPQGAGNEKLFF.

In its sample, this clone is medium-sized. The chain recombines TRBV7-9 with TRBJ2-1, with D possibly TRBD2 on 6 matching bases. V was cut by 4 bases and J by 6 bases, with 13 bases left in between. This CDR3 spans 14 amino acids. CDR1 and CDR2 from the germline V gene are SEHNR and FQNEAQ (reference sequence). The CDR3 sequence: CASSWGVSSNEQFF. The CDR3 region has the DNA TGTGCCAGCAGCTGGGGGGTCTCGTCCAATGAGCAGTTCTTC.